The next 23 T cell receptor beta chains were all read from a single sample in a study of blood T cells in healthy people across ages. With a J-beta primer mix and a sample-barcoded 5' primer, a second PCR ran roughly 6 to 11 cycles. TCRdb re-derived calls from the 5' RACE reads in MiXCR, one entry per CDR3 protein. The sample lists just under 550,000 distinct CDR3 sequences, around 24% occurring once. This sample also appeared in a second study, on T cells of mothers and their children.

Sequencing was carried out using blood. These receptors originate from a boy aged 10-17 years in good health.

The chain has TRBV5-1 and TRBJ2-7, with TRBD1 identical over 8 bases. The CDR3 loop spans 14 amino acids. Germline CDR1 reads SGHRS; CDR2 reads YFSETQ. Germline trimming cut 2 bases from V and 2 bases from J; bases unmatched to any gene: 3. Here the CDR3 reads CASSFTGGTYEQYF. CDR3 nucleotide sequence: TGCGCCAGCAGCTTTACAGGGGGTACCTACGAGCAGTACTTC. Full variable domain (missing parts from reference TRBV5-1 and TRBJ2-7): KAGVTQTPRYLIKTRGQQVTLSCSPISGHRSVSWYQQTPGQGLQFLFEYFSETQRNKGNFPGRFSGRQFSNSRSEMNVSTLELGDSALYLCASSFTGGTYEQYFGPGTRLTVT.

CDR3 region: CATSGGLAENTGELFF. As DNA, the CDR3 is TGTGCCACCAGCGGCGGACTAGCGGAAAACACCGGGGAGCTGTTTTTT. This chain connects TRBV15 to TRBJ2-2, with 10 nucleotides matching TRBD2. CDR3 length: 16 residues. The trim removed 5 bases at V and 2 bases at J, leaving 5 bases unmatched. Germline loops: CDR1 LNHNV, CDR2 YYDKDF (reference sequence).

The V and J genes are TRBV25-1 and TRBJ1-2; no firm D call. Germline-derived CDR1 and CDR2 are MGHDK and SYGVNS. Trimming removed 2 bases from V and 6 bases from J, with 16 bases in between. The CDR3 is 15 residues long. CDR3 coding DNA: TGTGCCAGCAGTGAAGGGCAGGCTGGGAAGAATGGCTACACCTTC. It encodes CASSEGQAGKNGYTF.

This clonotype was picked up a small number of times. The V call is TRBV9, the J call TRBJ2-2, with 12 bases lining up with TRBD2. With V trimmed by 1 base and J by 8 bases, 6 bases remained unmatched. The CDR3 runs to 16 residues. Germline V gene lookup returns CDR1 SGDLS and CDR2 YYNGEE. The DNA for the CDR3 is TGTGCCAGCAGCGTAACTAGCGGGAGGCTTGAAGGGGAGCTGTTTTTT. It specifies CASSVTSGRLEGELFF.

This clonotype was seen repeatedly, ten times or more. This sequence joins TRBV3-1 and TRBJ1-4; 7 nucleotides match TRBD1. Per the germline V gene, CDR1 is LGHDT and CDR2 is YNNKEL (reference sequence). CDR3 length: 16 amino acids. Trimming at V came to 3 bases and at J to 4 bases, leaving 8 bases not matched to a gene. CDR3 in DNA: TGTGCCAGCAGCCACGGGACAGCTCTGAGTAATGAAAAACTGTTTTTT. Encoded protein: CASSHGTALSNEKLFF.

The CDR3 region is CASSPIVEEYEQFF. CDR3 bases: TGTGCCAGCAGCCCCATAGTAGAGGAATATGAGCAGTTCTTC. V and J are TRBV3-1 and TRBJ2-1; D is unresolved. The CDR3 has 14 residues. Germline CDR1 is LGHDT and CDR2 is YNNKEL (reference sequence). Trimming removed 4 bases from V and 8 bases from J, with 15 bases in between.

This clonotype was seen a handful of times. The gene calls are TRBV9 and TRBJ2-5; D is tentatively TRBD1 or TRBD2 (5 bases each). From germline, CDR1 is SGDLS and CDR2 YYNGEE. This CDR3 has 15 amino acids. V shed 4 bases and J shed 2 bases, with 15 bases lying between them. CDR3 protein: CASSSSGTPQETQYF. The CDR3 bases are TGTGCCAGCAGCTCATCCGGGACGCCGCAAGAGACCCAGTACTTC.

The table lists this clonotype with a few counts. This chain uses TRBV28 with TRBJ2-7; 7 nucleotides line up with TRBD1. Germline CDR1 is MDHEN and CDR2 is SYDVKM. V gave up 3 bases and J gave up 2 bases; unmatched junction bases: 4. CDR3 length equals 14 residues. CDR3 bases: TGTGCCAGCAGTTTCCGGGACAGACCCTACGAGCAGTACTTC. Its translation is CASSFRDRPYEQYF. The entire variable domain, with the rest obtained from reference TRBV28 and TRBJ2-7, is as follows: DVKVTQSSRYLVKRTGEKVFLECVQDMDHENMFWYRQDPGLGLRLIYFSYDVKMKEKGDIPEGYSVSREKKERFSLILESASTNQTSMYLCASSFRDRPYEQYFGPGTRLTVT.

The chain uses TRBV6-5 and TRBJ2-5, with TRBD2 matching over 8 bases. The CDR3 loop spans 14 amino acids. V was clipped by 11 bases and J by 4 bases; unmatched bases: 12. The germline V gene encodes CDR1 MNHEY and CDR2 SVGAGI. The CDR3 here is CAAKTGGRGETQYF. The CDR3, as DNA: TGTGCCGCAAAAACGGGGGGGCGCGGAGAGACCCAGTACTTC.

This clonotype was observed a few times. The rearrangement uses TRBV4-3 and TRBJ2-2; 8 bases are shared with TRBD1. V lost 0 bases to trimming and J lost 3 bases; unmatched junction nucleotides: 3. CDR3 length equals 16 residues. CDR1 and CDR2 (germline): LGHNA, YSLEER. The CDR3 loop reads CASSQEGRGHTGELFF. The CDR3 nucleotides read TGCGCCAGCAGCCAAGAAGGCAGGGGGCACACCGGGGAGCTGTTTTTT.

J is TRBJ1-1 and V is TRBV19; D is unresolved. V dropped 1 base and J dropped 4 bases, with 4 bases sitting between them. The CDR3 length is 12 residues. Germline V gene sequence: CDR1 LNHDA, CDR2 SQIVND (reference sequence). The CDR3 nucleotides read TGTGCCAGTAGTATAGGCACCACTGAAGCTTTCTTT. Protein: CASSIGTTEAFF.

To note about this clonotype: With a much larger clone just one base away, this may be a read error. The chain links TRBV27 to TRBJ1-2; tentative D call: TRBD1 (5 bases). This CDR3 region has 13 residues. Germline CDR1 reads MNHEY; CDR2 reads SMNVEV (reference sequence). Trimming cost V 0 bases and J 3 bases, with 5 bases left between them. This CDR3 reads CASSLSGHYGYTF. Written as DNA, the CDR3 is TGTGCCAGCAGTTTATCGGGACACTATGGCTACACCTTC.

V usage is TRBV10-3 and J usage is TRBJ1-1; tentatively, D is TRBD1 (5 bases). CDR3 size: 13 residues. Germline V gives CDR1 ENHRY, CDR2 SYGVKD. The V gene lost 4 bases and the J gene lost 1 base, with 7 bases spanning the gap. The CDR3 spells CAISVQANTEAFF. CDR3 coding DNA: TGTGCCATCAGTGTACAGGCGAACACTGAAGCTTTCTTT.

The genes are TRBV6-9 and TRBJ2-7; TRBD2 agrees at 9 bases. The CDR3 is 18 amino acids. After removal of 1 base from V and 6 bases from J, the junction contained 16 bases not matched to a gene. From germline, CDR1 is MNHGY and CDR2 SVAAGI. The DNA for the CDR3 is TGTGCCAGCAGTTATTTTGGGCGCAGCGGGGGGCCTCCGAGCGAGCAGTACTTC. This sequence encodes CASSYFGRSGGPPSEQYF.

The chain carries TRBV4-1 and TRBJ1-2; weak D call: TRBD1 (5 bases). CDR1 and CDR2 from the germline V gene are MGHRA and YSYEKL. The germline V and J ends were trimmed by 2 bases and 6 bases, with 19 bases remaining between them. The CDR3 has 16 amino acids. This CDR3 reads CASSQPFVGRANGYTF. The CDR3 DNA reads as TGCGCCAGCAGCCAACCCTTCGTCGGCAGGGCGAATGGCTACACCTTC.

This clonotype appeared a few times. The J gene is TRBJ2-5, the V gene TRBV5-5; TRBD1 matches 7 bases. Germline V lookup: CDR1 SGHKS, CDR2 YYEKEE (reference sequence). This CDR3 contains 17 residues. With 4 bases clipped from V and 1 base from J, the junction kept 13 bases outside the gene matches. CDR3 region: CASSPPGDRALQETQYF. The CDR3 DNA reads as TGTGCCAGCAGCCCGCCTGGAGACAGGGCCCTCCAAGAGACCCAGTACTTC.

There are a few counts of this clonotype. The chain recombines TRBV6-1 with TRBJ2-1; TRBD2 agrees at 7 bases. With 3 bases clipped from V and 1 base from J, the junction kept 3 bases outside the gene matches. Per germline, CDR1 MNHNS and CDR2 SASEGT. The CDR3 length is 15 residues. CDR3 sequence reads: CASSDGGGSYNEQFF. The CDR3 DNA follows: TGTGCCAGCAGTGATGGCGGGGGTTCCTACAATGAGCAGTTCTTC.

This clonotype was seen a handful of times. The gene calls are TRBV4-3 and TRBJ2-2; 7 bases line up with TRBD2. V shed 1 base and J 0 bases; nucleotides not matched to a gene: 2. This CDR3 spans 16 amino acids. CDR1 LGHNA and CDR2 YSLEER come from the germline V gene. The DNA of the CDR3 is TGCGCCAGCAGCCAAGGAAGCGGGGCGAACACCGGGGAGCTGTTTTTT. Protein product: CASSQGSGANTGELFF.

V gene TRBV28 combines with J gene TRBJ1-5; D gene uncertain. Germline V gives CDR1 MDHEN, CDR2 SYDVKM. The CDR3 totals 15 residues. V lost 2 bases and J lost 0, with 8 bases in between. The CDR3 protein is CASSLSTTSNQPQHF. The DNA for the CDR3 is TGTGCCAGCAGTTTAAGCACGACTAGCAATCAGCCCCAGCATTTT.

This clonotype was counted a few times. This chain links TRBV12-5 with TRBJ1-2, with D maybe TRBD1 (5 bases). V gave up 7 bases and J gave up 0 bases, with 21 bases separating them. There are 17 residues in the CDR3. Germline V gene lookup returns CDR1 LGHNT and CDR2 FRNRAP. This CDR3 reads CASALSQGPLANYGYTF. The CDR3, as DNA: TGTGCTAGTGCTCTCTCCCAGGGCCCCTTGGCTAACTATGGCTACACCTTC.

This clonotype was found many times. For the CDR3, the DNA is TGTGCCAGCAGCTTGGCAGATACGCAGTATTTT. This translates into CASSLADTQYF. J is TRBJ2-3 and V is TRBV12-3 or TRBV12-4; D gene ambiguous. The CDR3 is made up of 11 amino acids. V was trimmed by 6 bases and J by 4 bases, leaving 5 bases between them.

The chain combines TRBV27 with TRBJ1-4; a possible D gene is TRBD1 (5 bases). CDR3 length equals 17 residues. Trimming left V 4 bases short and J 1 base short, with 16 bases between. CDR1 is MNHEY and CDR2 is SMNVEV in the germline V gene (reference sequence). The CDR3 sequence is CASSSGPQLRTNEKLFF. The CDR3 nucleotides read TGTGCCAGCAGTTCGGGACCGCAGTTGAGAACTAATGAAAAACTGTTTTTT.

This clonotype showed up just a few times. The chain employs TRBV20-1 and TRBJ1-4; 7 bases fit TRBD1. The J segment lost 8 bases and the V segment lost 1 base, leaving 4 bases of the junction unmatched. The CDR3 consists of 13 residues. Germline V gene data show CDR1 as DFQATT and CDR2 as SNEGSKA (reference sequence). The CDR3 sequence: CSARGQGGEKLFF. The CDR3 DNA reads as TGCAGTGCTAGAGGACAGGGAGGCGAAAAACTGTTTTTT.